Below are 9 T cell receptor beta chains sequenced from a single sample in a study of CD8+CD57+ T cells in acquired aplastic anemia. TCR beta VDJ and CDR3 profiling used genomic DNA as template. TCRdb ran MiXCR on the reads and lists one entry per CDR3 protein. Of 150,000 to 200,000 distinct CDR3 sequences listed, around 60% are singletons. Material: sorted CD4+, CD8+, or CD8+CD57+ T cells (not recorded which) from PBMCs. The receptor source for this set is a human donor in good health.

V usage is TRBV7-8 and J usage is TRBJ1-3, with a weak D call TRBD1 (5 bases). CDR1 is SGHVS, CDR2 FQNEAQ, per germline. The CDR3 is 15 amino acids. The V end lost 5 bases, the J end lost 0 bases, and 11 bases lay between the germline ends. Written as DNA, the CDR3 is TGTGCCAGCAGCAAGGGACGGGGCTCTGGAAACACCATATATTTT. Translating gives CASSKGRGSGNTIYF.

On this clonotype: At one boundary the junction diverges from the germline segment, which might be a read error. J is TRBJ2-1 and V is TRBV24-1, with D possibly being TRBD1 or TRBD2 (5 bases each). This CDR3 is built from 14 residues. Germline assignment: CDR1 KGHDR and CDR2 SFDVKD. The CDR3 is CATSETGPYNEQLF. The CDR3 nucleotides are TGTGCCACCAGTGAGACGGGGCCCTACAATGAGCAGCTCTTC.

The chain couples TRBV28 to TRBJ2-7, with 9 bases lining up with TRBD2. Per germline, CDR1 MDHEN and CDR2 SYDVKM. The CDR3 covers 14 residues. V lost 3 bases and J lost 2; bases outside the gene matches: 2. Here the CDR3 DNA reads TGTGCCAGCAGTTTCGTAGCGGGAGCCTACGAGCAGTACTTC. Residues: CASSFVAGAYEQYF.

This clonotype was seen once. The gene calls are TRBV7-6 and TRBJ2-6; a possible D gene is TRBD1 (5 bases). There are 13 residues in the CDR3. Trimming removed 11 bases from V and 0 bases from J, with 8 bases in between. Germline lookup yields CDR1 SGHVS and CDR2 FNYEAQ. CDR3 loop: CAVGDSGANVLTF. CDR3 coding DNA: TGTGCCGTAGGGGACTCTGGGGCCAACGTCCTGACTTTC.

The chain uses TRBV9 and TRBJ2-7; 11 nucleotides match TRBD2. From germline, CDR1 is SGDLS and CDR2 YYNGEE. The length of the CDR3 is 16 residues. V dropped 0 bases and J dropped 3; count of bases not matched to a gene: 5. CDR3 amino acids: CASSVVASGGIYEQYF. The CDR3 coding sequence is TGTGCCAGCAGCGTAGTCGCTAGCGGGGGGATCTACGAGCAGTACTTC. Full variable domain (remainder filled in from reference TRBV9 and TRBJ2-7): DSGVTQTPKHLITATGQRVTLRCSPRSGDLSVYWYQQSLDQGLQFLIQYYNGEERAKGNILERFSAQQFPDLHSELNLSSLELGDSALYFCASSVVASGGIYEQYFGPGTRLTVT.

The genes are TRBV9 and TRBJ2-2, with D possibly being TRBD2 (6 bases). In germline, CDR1 is SGDLS, CDR2 YYNGEE. The CDR3 contains 17 residues. Deletions cut 0 bases from V and 5 bases from J, with 17 bases between. This chain's CDR3 is CASSVVTGESKTGELFF. DNA of the CDR3: TGTGCCAGCAGCGTAGTAACGGGAGAGTCAAAAACCGGGGAGCTGTTTTTT.

The chain employs TRBV9 and TRBJ1-2; 9 positions match TRBD1. The V and J ends lost 2 bases and 8 bases, in that order; junction bases with no gene match: 4. Germline CDR1 is SGDLS and CDR2 is YYNGEE. The CDR3 runs 13 residues. CDR3 residues: CASSVTGGEGYTF. The DNA for the CDR3 is TGTGCCAGCAGCGTTACAGGGGGCGAGGGCTACACCTTC.

CDR3 nucleotide sequence: TGTGCCACCAGTGACAGGGATAGCAATCAGCCCCAGCATTTT. This gives the protein CATSDRDSNQPQHF. V and J are TRBV24-1 and TRBJ1-5, with a tentative D call TRBD1 (5 bases). The CDR3 is made up of 14 amino acids. Germline CDR1 and CDR2: KGHDR and SFDVKD. The ends were cut back, 4 bases at V and 0 bases at J, with 6 bases in the middle.

This clonotype appeared many times. The CDR3 coding sequence is TGCAGTGCTAGAGATAGACTAGCGGACTACAATGAGCAGTTCTTC. Translated: CSARDRLADYNEQFF. The chain is built from TRBV20-1 and TRBJ2-1; 9 bases agree with TRBD2. The CDR3 has 15 residues. The V gene end was trimmed by 0 bases and the J gene end by 3 bases; junction bases not matched to a gene: 3. Germline V gene lookup returns CDR1 DFQATT and CDR2 SNEGSKA (reference sequence).